This is a list of T cell receptor beta chains from one sample in a study of identical twins. Using its own MiXCR run on the 5' RACE reads, TCRdb lists one record per CDR3 protein. The table shows 500,000 to 650,000 distinct CDR3 sequences, with just over 7% occurring only once. The sample was also reused in another study, on yellow fever vaccine responses in identical twins.

Material: PBMCs. The receptors stem from a woman aged 18 to 35 in good health. Each CDR3 is given with its conserved first and last residue. A D gene is named only where the DNA matches it firmly. Clone size appears in some rows only: once, few, many, or a class for an expanded clone.

size,V,D,J,length,CDR3,DNA
few,TRBV6-5,NA,TRBJ1-6,16,CASSYQTRPYNSPLHF,TGTGCCAGCAGTTACCAAACTCGGCCCTATAATTCACCCCTCCACTTT
few,TRBV19,NA,TRBJ1-2,14,CASSRPGYGYGYTF,TGTGCCAGTAGTCGCCCAGGGTACGGCTATGGCTACACCTTC
few,TRBV3-1,NA,TRBJ2-7,15,CASSQVDRRGYEQYF,TGTGCCAGCAGCCAAGTGGACAGGAGGGGATACGAGCAGTACTTC
NA,TRBV5-1,TRBD2,TRBJ2-2,15,CASSLGTSGAGELFF,TGCGCCAGCAGCTTGGGGACTAGCGGGGCCGGGGAGCTGTTTTTT
few,TRBV3-1,TRBD1,TRBJ1-1,15,CASSRRDRANTEAFF,TGTGCCAGCAGCCGCCGGGACAGGGCTAACACTGAAGCTTTCTTT
many,TRBV11-1,NA,TRBJ2-5,14,CASSFIGPLETQYF,TGTGCCAGCAGCTTTATAGGACCCTTAGAGACCCAGTACTTC
many,TRBV20-1,TRBD2,TRBJ2-3,16,CSAPNLAGGPPDTQYF,TGCAGTGCTCCGAATCTAGCGGGAGGGCCCCCAGATACGCAGTATTTT
few,TRBV20-1,TRBD2,TRBJ2-4,16,CSASGPSGRAGYIQYF,TGCAGTGCTAGCGGGCCTAGCGGGAGGGCCGGATACATTCAGTACTTC
many,TRBV6-1,NA,TRBJ1-1,13,CASSPLGGGEAFF,TGTGCCAGCAGCCCCTTGGGGGGGGGTGAAGCTTTCTTT
few,TRBV24-1,NA,TRBJ2-1,13,CATSETGYNEQFF,TGTGCCACCAGTGAGACAGGATACAATGAGCAGTTCTTC
many,TRBV4-1,NA,TRBJ2-1,14,CASSQPLTGRGKFF,TGCGCCAGCAGCCAGCCTCTCACAGGTCGTGGGAAGTTCTTC
NA,TRBV12-3/TRBV12-4,NA,TRBJ1-2,12,CASSAAGYGYTF,TGTGCCAGCTCCGCGGCAGGGTATGGCTACACCTTC
few,TRBV12-3/TRBV12-4,NA,TRBJ2-3,12,CASRDRFDTQYF,TGTGCCAGCAGGGACAGATTCGATACGCAGTATTTT
few,TRBV27,NA,TRBJ2-5,14,CASSFRQRQETQYF,TGTGCCAGCAGTTTTCGTCAAAGACAAGAGACCCAGTACTTC
many,TRBV5-1,TRBD2,TRBJ2-7,15,CASSLALAGSYEQYF,TGCGCCAGCAGCTTGGCACTAGCGGGAAGCTACGAGCAGTACTTC
few,TRBV5-1,TRBD2,TRBJ2-3,16,CASSLDAGGPTDTQYF,TGCGCCAGCAGCTTGGATGCGGGAGGGCCTACAGATACGCAGTATTTT
many,TRBV24-1,NA,TRBJ2-1,15,CATSDLAAGKNEQFF,TGTGCCACCAGTGATTTGGCGGCGGGTAAGAATGAGCAGTTCTTC
NA,TRBV15,NA,TRBJ1-5,15,CATSRIRDGNQPQHF,TGTGCCACCAGCAGAATACGGGACGGCAATCAGCCCCAGCATTTT
few,TRBV20-1,NA,TRBJ1-2,9,CSAAPGYTF,TGCAGTGCTGCCCCAGGCTACACCTTC
many,TRBV28,TRBD2,TRBJ2-1,16,CASWGTSGGSYNEQFF,TGTGCCAGCTGGGGGACTAGCGGGGGAAGCTACAATGAGCAGTTCTTC
many,TRBV9,TRBD2,TRBJ2-1,15,CASRPPVTSRGEQFF,TGTGCCAGCAGGCCCCCCGTGACTAGCCGAGGTGAGCAGTTCTTC
many,TRBV10-3,NA,TRBJ2-7,12,CAITGESNEQYF,TGTGCCATCACCGGGGAATCCAACGAGCAGTACTTC
NA,TRBV7-9,TRBD2,TRBJ2-1,16,CASSSRAGGAPHEQFF,TGTGCCAGCAGCTCCCGAGCGGGAGGGGCGCCGCATGAGCAGTTCTTC
NA,TRBV7-9,NA,TRBJ2-3,15,CASSLDGEGLNTQYF,TGTGCCAGCAGCTTAGATGGGGAAGGTCTCAATACGCAGTATTTT
once,TRBV19,TRBD2,TRBJ2-3,13,CASKRDYTDTQYF,TGTGCCAGTAAGAGGGACTACACAGATACGCAGTATTTT
NA,TRBV12-3/TRBV12-4,TRBD2,TRBJ2-5,15,CASRNIAGVQETQYF,TGTGCCAGCAGAAATATAGCGGGTGTCCAAGAGACCCAGTACTTC
many,TRBV28,TRBD2,TRBJ2-5,17,CASSSPSSGGKQETQYF,TGTGCCAGCAGTTCCCCTTCTAGCGGGGGGAAGCAAGAGACCCAGTACTTC
few,TRBV12-3/TRBV12-4,TRBD1,TRBJ2-1,18,CASSFRGIPGQGGNEQFF,TGTGCCAGCAGTTTCCGGGGGATACCGGGACAGGGAGGGAATGAGCAGTTCTTC
many,TRBV7-8,NA,TRBJ1-1,15,CASSLERGRDTEAFF,TGTGCCAGCAGCTTAGAGAGGGGTAGAGACACTGAAGCTTTCTTT